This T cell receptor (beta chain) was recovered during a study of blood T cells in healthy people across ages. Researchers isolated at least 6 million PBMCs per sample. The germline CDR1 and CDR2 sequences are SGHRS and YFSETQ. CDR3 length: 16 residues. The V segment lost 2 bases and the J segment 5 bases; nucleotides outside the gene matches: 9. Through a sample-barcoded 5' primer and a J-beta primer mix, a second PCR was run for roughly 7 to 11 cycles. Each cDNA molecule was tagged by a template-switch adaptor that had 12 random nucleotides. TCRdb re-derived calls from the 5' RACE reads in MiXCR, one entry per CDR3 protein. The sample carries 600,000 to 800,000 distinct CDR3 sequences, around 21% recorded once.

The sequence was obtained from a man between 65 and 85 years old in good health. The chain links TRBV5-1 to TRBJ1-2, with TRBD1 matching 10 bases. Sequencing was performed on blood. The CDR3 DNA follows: TGCGCCAGCAGCTTTGGGACAGGGGAAGATGGTTATGGCTACACCTTC. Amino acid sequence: CASSFGTGEDGYGYTF.